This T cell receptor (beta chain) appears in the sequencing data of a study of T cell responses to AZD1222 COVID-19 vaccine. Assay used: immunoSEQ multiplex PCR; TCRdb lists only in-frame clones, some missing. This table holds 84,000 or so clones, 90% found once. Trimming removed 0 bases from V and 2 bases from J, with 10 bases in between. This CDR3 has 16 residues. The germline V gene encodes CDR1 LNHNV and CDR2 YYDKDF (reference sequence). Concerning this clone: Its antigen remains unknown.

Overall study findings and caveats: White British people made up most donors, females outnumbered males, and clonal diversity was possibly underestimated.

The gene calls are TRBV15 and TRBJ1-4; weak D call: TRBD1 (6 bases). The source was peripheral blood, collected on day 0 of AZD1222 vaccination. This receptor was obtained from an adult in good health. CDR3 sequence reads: CATSRDPGATNEKLFF. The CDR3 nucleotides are TGTGCCACCAGCAGAGATCCGGGGGCTACTAATGAAAAACTGTTTTTT.